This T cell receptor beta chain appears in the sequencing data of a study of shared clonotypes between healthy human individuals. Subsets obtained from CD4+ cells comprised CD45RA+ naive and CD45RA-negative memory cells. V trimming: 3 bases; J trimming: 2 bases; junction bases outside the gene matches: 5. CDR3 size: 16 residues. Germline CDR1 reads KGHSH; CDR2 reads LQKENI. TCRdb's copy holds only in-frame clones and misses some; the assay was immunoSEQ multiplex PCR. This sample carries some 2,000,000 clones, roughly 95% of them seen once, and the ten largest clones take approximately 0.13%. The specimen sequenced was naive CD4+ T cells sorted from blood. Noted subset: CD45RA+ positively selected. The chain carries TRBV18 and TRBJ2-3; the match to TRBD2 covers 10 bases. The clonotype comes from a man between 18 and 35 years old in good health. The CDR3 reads CASSPTLAGATDTQYF. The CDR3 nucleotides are TGTGCCAGCTCACCTACTCTAGCGGGAGCCACAGATACGCAGTATTTT.